The present T cell receptor (beta chain) was sequenced within a study of T cell responses to AZD1222 COVID-19 vaccine. Study-wide results and limits: Nearly half of the spike-specific TCRs reportedly recognize variant regions that carry no mutations. Distributed over spike, vaccine-associated CD4 TCRs predominated at 160-218 and 743-854. Clonal diversity was possibly underestimated, and white British individuals and females predominated among donors.

TCRdb's table, derived via immunoSEQ multiplex PCR, lists solely in-frame clones and lacks some. The repertoire has more than 150,000 clones, approximately 91% of them found once; the top ten carry approximately 7%. Points on this clone: The target antigen is unknown.

The source material was peripheral blood, sampled after recovery from COVID-19. The TCR comes from an adult who had recovered from COVID-19.

CDR3 DNA: TGCAGCGTTGAAGACCCACTAGCGGGGGTCTACGAGCAGTACTTC. Translation: CSVEDPLAGVYEQYF. The rearrangement links TRBV29-1 to TRBJ2-7; 11 nucleotides line up with TRBD2. V shed 0 bases, J shed 3 bases, and the junction held 4 bases outside the gene matches. The CDR3 runs to 15 residues. The germline V gene encodes CDR1 SQVTM and CDR2 ANQGSEA.